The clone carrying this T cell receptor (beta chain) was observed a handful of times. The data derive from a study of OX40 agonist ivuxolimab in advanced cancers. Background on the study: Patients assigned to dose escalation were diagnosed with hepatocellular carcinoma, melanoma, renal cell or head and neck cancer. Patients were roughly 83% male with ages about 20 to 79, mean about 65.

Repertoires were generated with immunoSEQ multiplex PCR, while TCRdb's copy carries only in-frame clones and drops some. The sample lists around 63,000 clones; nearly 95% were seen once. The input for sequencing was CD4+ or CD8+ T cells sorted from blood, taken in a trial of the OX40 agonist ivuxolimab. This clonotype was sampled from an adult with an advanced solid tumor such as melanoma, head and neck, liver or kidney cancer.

DNA for the CDR3: TGTGCCAGTGCCTTCGGGGGAGATACGCAGTATTTT. It specifies CASAFGGDTQYF. The rearrangement uses TRBV19 and TRBJ2-3; a weak D match, TRBD2 (6 bases). The V and J ends lost 8 bases and 5 bases respectively, with 11 bases between them. Germline V gene data show CDR1 as LNHDA and CDR2 as SQIVND (reference sequence). The CDR3 contains 12 residues.